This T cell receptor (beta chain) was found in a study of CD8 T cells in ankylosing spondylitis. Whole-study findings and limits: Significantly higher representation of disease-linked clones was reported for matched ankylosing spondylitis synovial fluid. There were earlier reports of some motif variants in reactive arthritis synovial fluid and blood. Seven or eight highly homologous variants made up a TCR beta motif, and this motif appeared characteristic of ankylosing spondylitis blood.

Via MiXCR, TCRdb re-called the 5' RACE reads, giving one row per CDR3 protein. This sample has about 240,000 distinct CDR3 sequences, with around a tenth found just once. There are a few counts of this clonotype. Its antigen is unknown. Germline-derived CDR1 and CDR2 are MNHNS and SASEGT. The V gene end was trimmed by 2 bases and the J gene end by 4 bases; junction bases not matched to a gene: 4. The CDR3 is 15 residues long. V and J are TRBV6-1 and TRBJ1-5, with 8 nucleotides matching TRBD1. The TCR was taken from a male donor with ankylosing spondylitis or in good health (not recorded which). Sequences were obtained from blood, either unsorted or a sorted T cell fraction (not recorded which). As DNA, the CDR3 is TGTGCCAGCAGTGAATACGACAGGGGAAATCAGCCCCAGCATTTT. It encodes CASSEYDRGNQPQHF.